This T cell receptor beta chain was sequenced for a study of blood T cell repertoires in COVID-19. The overall study: Sources were T cells, B-cell-depleted T cells, or PBMCs; the material itself was cDNA or gDNA.

Sequencing was performed with immunoSEQ multiplex PCR; in TCRdb, only in-frame clones are kept and a portion is missing. The table has about 130,000 clones, roughly 74% seen once. This clone appeared a single time. Patients at the Seattle site were enrolled during active infection and followed longitudinally. Sequencing input: peripheral blood. This receptor was taken from an older man with COVID-19, enrolled during active disease.

CDR3 DNA sequence: TGTGCCACCAGTGGGCCGTCCGAGGGGGAGGGCCGATCATACAATGAGCAGTTCTTC. Its translation is CATSGPSEGEGRSYNEQFF. The rearrangement uses TRBV24-1 and TRBJ2-1; TRBD2 is a possible D gene (7 bases). With 5 bases removed from V and 4 bases from J, the gap between germline ends came to 26 bases. The CDR3 extends over 19 amino acids. Germline values: CDR1 KGHDR, CDR2 SFDVKD.